Each of the 15 T cell receptor beta chains below was sequenced from the same sample in a study of post-analysis software for immune sequencing data. Study findings and constraints: The five TRBV segments detected at higher frequency in patients than in controls included TRBV5-6, TRBV5-1 and TRBV20-1.

The TCR beta cDNA libraries contained unique molecular identifiers. TCRdb reprocessed the PCR reads with MiXCR, giving one entry per CDR3 protein. Among hundreds of thousands of distinct CDR3 sequences listed, 30% were seen once. The antigens of these receptors remain unknown. Sequencing was done on a sample of blood. These receptor sequences come from a girl aged 10-17 years with multiple sclerosis.

The CDR3: CATSRDRDRGEKLFF. CDR3 in DNA: TGTGCCACCAGCAGGGACCGGGACAGGGGTGAAAAACTGTTTTTT. The chain employs TRBV15 and TRBJ1-4, with TRBD1 matching over 10 bases. This CDR3 region has 15 residues. CDR1 is LNHNV, CDR2 YYDKDF, per germline (reference sequence). V shed 3 bases, J shed 7 bases, and the junction held 5 bases outside the gene matches.

This clonotype came up a few times. The chain uses TRBV27 and TRBJ1-2; D unclear. The germline V gene has CDR1 MNHEY and CDR2 SMNVEV (reference sequence). Trimming pared 8 bases from V and 6 bases from J, leaving 16 bases between. The CDR3 sequence is 13 residues long. The CDR3: CASGTSLGNGYTF. The DNA for the CDR3 is TGTGCCAGCGGTACATCCCTCGGAAATGGCTACACCTTC.

The CDR3 sequence is CASSSRTGSGTQYF. In DNA form, the CDR3 reads TGTGCCAGCAGCTCCCGGACAGGGTCAGGGACCCAGTACTTC. This chain connects TRBV7-2 to TRBJ2-5, with TRBD1 identical over 8 bases. In germline, CDR1 is SGHTA, CDR2 FQGNSA. The CDR3 is 14 amino acids. V shed 4 bases and J 7 bases; nucleotides not matched to a gene: 8.

This chain connects TRBV20-1 to TRBJ2-6; D remains ambiguous. V was clipped by 6 bases and J by 0 bases, with 12 bases between them. Germline CDR1 reads DFQATT; CDR2 reads SNEGSKA (reference sequence). The CDR3 is made up of 15 amino acids. The CDR3 DNA sequence: TGCAGTGCAAAAACGGTGGCCTCTGGGGCCAACGTCCTGACTTTC. As protein: CSAKTVASGANVLTF.

This clonotype was counted a few times. The chain links TRBV11-2 to TRBJ2-7; 7 nucleotides align to TRBD1. This CDR3 has 13 residues. V was pared by 6 bases and J by 2 bases, with 4 bases of the junction left unmatched. Germline loops: CDR1 SGHAT, CDR2 FQNNGV. Here the CDR3 DNA reads TGTGCCAGCAGTAAGGACAGGCCCTACGAGCAGTACTTC. It codes for CASSKDRPYEQYF.

The chain employs TRBV6-6 and TRBJ1-4; TRBD1 might be the D (6 bases). The V gene's germline CDR1 is MNHNY and CDR2 SVGAGI (reference sequence). V was pared by 2 bases and J by 8 bases, with 12 bases between. The CDR3 runs 14 residues. CDR3 sequence reads: CASSYGGAEEKLFF. As DNA, the CDR3 is TGTGCCAGCAGTTACGGGGGCGCGGAGGAAAAACTGTTTTTT.

This clonotype turned up a few times. J is TRBJ2-3 and V is TRBV20-1; D ambiguous. The CDR3 length is 17 residues. From germline, CDR1 is DFQATT and CDR2 SNEGSKA (reference sequence). V gave up 5 bases and J gave up 2 bases, with 23 bases separating them. This CDR3 reads CSAPYYGWQAITDTQYF. Here the CDR3 DNA reads TGCAGTGCTCCCTACTACGGTTGGCAGGCTATCACAGATACGCAGTATTTT.

The chain couples TRBV5-1 to TRBJ2-1; the match to TRBD1 covers 10 bases. Per the germline V gene, CDR1 is SGHRS and CDR2 is YFSETQ. This CDR3 contains 16 residues. J was trimmed by 4 bases and V by 4 bases; bases with no gene match: 8. CDR3 bases: TGCGCCAGCAGCGTCACCGGGACAGGGGAGTACAATGAGCAGTTCTTC. Amino acid sequence: CASSVTGTGEYNEQFF. Using reference TRBV5-1 and TRBJ2-1 for the parts outside the CDR3, the full variable domain is KAGVTQTPRYLIKTRGQQVTLSCSPISGHRSVSWYQQTPGQGLQFLFEYFSETQRNKGNFPGRFSGRQFSNSRSEMNVSTLELGDSALYLCASSVTGTGEYNEQFFGPGTRLTVL.

This clonotype was seen many times. This chain uses TRBV2 with TRBJ1-5; perhaps TRBD1 as D (5 bases). Trimming pared 2 bases from V and 3 bases from J, leaving 11 bases between. The CDR3 runs 15 residues. Germline-derived CDR1 and CDR2 are SNHLY and FYNNEI. CDR3 sequence: CASSETTVYNQPQHF. The CDR3 nucleotides are TGTGCCAGCAGTGAAACGACAGTCTACAATCAGCCCCAGCATTTT.

This clonotype was counted only a few times. V and J are TRBV29-1 and TRBJ1-2, with D uncertain. Germline V gives CDR1 SQVTM, CDR2 ANQGSEA. Between the trimmed V and J ends, which lost 3 bases and 4 bases, there was a span of 9 bases. The CDR3 is 12 amino acids. The CDR3 spells CSVDVQVYGYTF. CDR3 nucleotide sequence: TGCAGCGTTGATGTTCAGGTCTATGGCTACACCTTC.

V and J are TRBV9 and TRBJ2-5; perhaps TRBD1 as D (6 bases). Trimming took off 3 bases at V and 4 bases at J, with 19 bases between the two ends. This CDR3 is 16 amino acids long. Per germline, CDR1 SGDLS and CDR2 YYNGEE. CDR3 nucleotide sequence: TGTGCCAGCAGCGCCTCCAACAGGGTCGGAGCAGAGACCCAGTACTTC. Amino acid sequence: CASSASNRVGAETQYF. Variable domain in full (rest from reference TRBV9 and TRBJ2-5): DSGVTQTPKHLITATGQRVTLRCSPRSGDLSVYWYQQSLDQGLQFLIQYYNGEERAKGNILERFSAQQFPDLHSELNLSSLELGDSALYFCASSASNRVGAETQYFGPGTRLLVL.

V and J are TRBV28 and TRBJ1-1; D unclear. Germline loops: CDR1 MDHEN, CDR2 SYDVKM. This CDR3 spans 13 amino acids. V was cut by 1 base and J by 7 bases, with 10 bases left in between. The CDR3 reads CASSLSWADEAFF. For the CDR3, the DNA is TGTGCCAGCAGTTTATCCTGGGCGGATGAAGCTTTCTTT.

The rearrangement joins TRBV28 to TRBJ1-4, with no clear D. The CDR3 has 15 residues. Per the germline V gene, CDR1 is MDHEN and CDR2 is SYDVKM. The V end was cut by 3 bases, the J end by 8 bases, with 16 bases between. The CDR3 loop is CASSFPGRFGEKLFF. In nucleotides, the CDR3 is TGTGCCAGCAGTTTTCCCGGGAGGTTCGGGGAAAAACTGTTTTTT.

The V gene is TRBV20-1, the J gene TRBJ2-7, with 10 nucleotides matching TRBD2. CDR3 length: 14 residues. V was clipped by 6 bases and J by 2 bases; unmatched bases: 7. CDR1 is DFQATT, CDR2 SNEGSKA, per germline (reference sequence). In nucleotides, the CDR3 is TGCAGTGCCCCGACTAGCGGGCGACCCTACGAGCAGTACTTC. Protein sequence: CSAPTSGRPYEQYF.

This clonotype was seen a few times. The chain has TRBV28 and TRBJ1-4; D unclear. Germline V lookup: CDR1 MDHEN, CDR2 SYDVKM. V lost 3 bases and J lost 4, with 9 bases in between. This CDR3 comprises 14 residues. DNA for the CDR3: TGTGCCAGCAGTTTCAGAGGAGATAATGAAAAACTGTTTTTT. Translated, it gives CASSFRGDNEKLFF. Using reference TRBV28 and TRBJ1-4 for the parts outside the CDR3, the full variable domain is DVKVTQSSRYLVKRTGEKVFLECVQDMDHENMFWYRQDPGLGLRLIYFSYDVKMKEKGDIPEGYSVSREKKERFSLILESASTNQTSMYLCASSFRGDNEKLFFGSGTQLSVL.